These 18 T cell receptor beta chains originate from one sample sequenced in a study of T cell changes during pregnancy in multiple sclerosis. Assay used: immunoSEQ multiplex PCR; TCRdb lists only in-frame clones, some missing. The sample shows some 70,000 clones, around 92% of them seen only once. The source was CD8+ T cells from peripheral blood mononuclear cells, collected in the third trimester of pregnancy. Receptor source: a female donor in good health, enrolled as a control in a pregnancy study.

The chain carries TRBV15 and TRBJ1-1, with 9 bases fitting TRBD1. This CDR3 is 15 amino acids long. The germline CDR1 and CDR2 sequences are LNHNV and YYDKDF (reference sequence). Trimming cost V 2 bases and J 3 bases; bases outside gene matches: 4. CDR3: CATSRHRGPDTEAFF. The CDR3 DNA reads as TGTGCCACCAGCAGACACAGGGGGCCGGACACTGAAGCTTTCTTT.

The chain combines TRBV15 with TRBJ1-1; 7 bases are a match to TRBD1. CDR3 size: 17 residues. Germline V gene lookup returns CDR1 LNHNV and CDR2 YYDKDF (reference sequence). With V trimmed by 6 bases and J by 0 bases, 13 bases remained unmatched. CDR3 nucleotide sequence: TGTGCCACCAGGTCTGGACAGGAAAATTACATGAACACTGAAGCTTTCTTT. This encodes CATRSGQENYMNTEAFF.

The table lists this clone with a count of one. This chain uses TRBV25-1 with TRBJ1-1, with a possible D match to TRBD1 (5 bases). Trimming pared 6 bases from V and 3 bases from J, leaving 14 bases between. Germline CDR1 MGHDK, CDR2 SYGVNS. CDR3 length: 14 residues. CDR3 nucleotide sequence: TGTGCCAGCAGGGTGGGGGAGGAATACACTGAAGCTTTCTTT. It is translated as CASRVGEEYTEAFF. The variable domain in full, with the rest retrieved from reference TRBV25-1 and TRBJ1-1, is EADIYQTPRYLVIGTGKKITLECSQTMGHDKMYWYQQDPGMELHLIHYSYGVNSTEKGDLSSESTVSRIRTEHFPLTLESARPSHTSQYLCASRVGEEYTEAFFGQGTRLTVV.

The genes are TRBV30 and TRBJ2-1; D is perhaps TRBD2 (6 bases). From germline, CDR1 is GTSNPN and CDR2 SVGIG (reference sequence). Trimming cost V 5 bases and J 2 bases, with 10 bases left between them. CDR3 length: 13 residues. CDR3: CAWLAITYNEQFF. CDR3 DNA: TGTGCCTGGCTAGCGATAACCTACAATGAGCAGTTCTTC.

On this clone: The junction differs from germline at one of its ends, possibly a read error. This sample also contains other DNA sequences that code for the same CDR3. V usage is TRBV7-3 and J usage is TRBJ2-5, with 9 bases matching TRBD2. Per the germline V gene, CDR1 is SGHTA and CDR2 is FQGTGA. This CDR3 region has 20 residues. The DNA of the CDR3 is TGTGCCAGCAGCCAGCGGACTAGCGATAAGACAGACCAGCCCCAGGAGACTCAGTACTTC. Protein sequence: CASSQRTSDKTDQPQETQYF.

The count of this clone is one. The chain links TRBV2 to TRBJ2-5; TRBD2 agrees at 10 bases. The CDR3 contains 14 residues. The junction had 2 bases not matched to a gene; V was cut back by 7 bases and J by 0 bases. Looked up from germline, CDR1 is SNHLY and CDR2 is FYNNEI. CDR3 DNA: TGTGCCAGCACTAGCGGGGGATACCAAGAGACCCAGTACTTC. Protein sequence: CASTSGGYQETQYF.

The chain uses TRBV4-3 and TRBJ2-5, with 9 bases matching TRBD1. CDR3 length: 15 residues. The V gene's germline CDR1 is LGHNA and CDR2 YSLEER. Losses at the gene ends were 0 bases for V and 5 bases for J; bases not matched to a gene: 4. CDR3 region: CASSQDNGQGETQYF. As DNA, the CDR3 is TGCGCCAGCAGCCAAGATAATGGACAGGGGGAGACCCAGTACTTC.

CDR3 sequence reads: CASGSEGNTEAFF. The CDR3 DNA reads as TGTGCTAGTGGTTCGGAGGGTAACACTGAAGCTTTCTTT. The V gene is TRBV12-5, the J gene TRBJ1-1; D uncertain. Germline V lookup: CDR1 LGHNT, CDR2 FRNRAP. CDR3 length equals 13 residues. V dropped 4 bases and J dropped 2 bases, with 8 bases sitting between them.

This clone was recorded a few times. J is TRBJ1-5 and V is TRBV25-1; no definite D call. V was shortened by 5 bases and J by 1 base, with 9 bases between the two germline ends. This CDR3 contains 14 residues. Germline V gene sequence: CDR1 MGHDK, CDR2 SYGVNS. This chain's CDR3 is CASSNSGSNQPQHF. DNA of the CDR3: TGTGCCAGCAGTAACAGTGGCAGCAATCAGCCCCAGCATTTT.

This chain uses TRBV27 with TRBJ2-5; D remains unclear. The CDR3 loop spans 16 amino acids. Trimming pared 0 bases from V and 5 bases from J, leaving 16 bases between. Germline CDR1 reads MNHEY; CDR2 reads SMNVEV (reference sequence). DNA for the CDR3: TGTGCCAGCAGTTTATCAGCGAGCCGGGTATGGGAGACCCAGTACTTC. Protein sequence: CASSLSASRVWETQYF.

V is TRBV7-8 and J is TRBJ1-1; D possibly corresponds to TRBD1 (5 bases). The germline gives CDR1 SGHVS, CDR2 FQNEAQ. Between the trimmed V and J ends, which lost 4 bases and 3 bases, there was a span of 9 bases. This CDR3 is built from 13 residues. The CDR3 sequence: CASSSDTYTEAFF. Written as DNA, the CDR3 is TGTGCCAGCAGCTCGGACACCTACACTGAAGCTTTCTTT.

The rearrangement joins TRBV5-6 to TRBJ2-5; 7 bases agree with TRBD1. Unmatched junction bases numbered 9, after V lost 5 bases and J lost 2 bases. Germline V gives CDR1 SGHDT, CDR2 YYEEEE. The CDR3 consists of 15 residues. Here the CDR3 reads CASSFRGLGQETQYF. The CDR3 DNA reads as TGTGCCAGCAGTTTTAGGGGGCTAGGGCAAGAGACCCAGTACTTC.

V usage is TRBV29-1 and J usage is TRBJ2-5, with 9 bases that match TRBD2. The CDR3 sequence is 14 residues long. The germline V gene encodes CDR1 SQVTM and CDR2 ANQGSEA. V shed 6 bases, J shed 4 bases, and the junction held 9 bases outside the gene matches. The chain's CDR3 is CSVGGLAGGETQYF. The CDR3, as DNA: TGCAGCGTCGGGGGACTAGCTGGTGGAGAGACCCAGTACTTC.

This chain joins TRBV11-2 and TRBJ2-7, with 8 positions matching TRBD1. From germline, CDR1 is SGHAT and CDR2 FQNNGV. The CDR3 is made up of 16 amino acids. V lost 1 base to trimming and J lost 3 bases; unmatched junction nucleotides: 8. CDR3 nucleotide sequence: TGTGCCAGCAGCTTAGTCGCCGGGACAGGTGACTACGAGCAGTACTTC. Its translation is CASSLVAGTGDYEQYF.

There are a few counts of this clone. V and J are TRBV27 and TRBJ1-2; weak D call: TRBD1 (5 bases). The CDR3 runs to 13 residues. Germline V gene sequence: CDR1 MNHEY, CDR2 SMNVEV (reference sequence). The V and J ends lost 6 bases and 3 bases respectively, with 11 bases between them. The CDR3 region is CASSRPGDYGYTF. The CDR3, as DNA: TGTGCCAGCAGCCGACCGGGGGACTATGGCTACACCTTC.

The chain recombines TRBV4-1 with TRBJ2-7; 8 bases are shared with TRBD2. The CDR3 consists of 14 residues. The V gene end was trimmed by 4 bases and the J gene end by 3 bases; junction bases not matched to a gene: 5. The germline V gene has CDR1 MGHRA and CDR2 YSYEKL. CDR3 region: CASSPGLEIYEQYF. The CDR3 bases are TGCGCCAGCAGCCCGGGACTAGAAATCTACGAGCAGTACTTC.

The V and J genes are TRBV27 and TRBJ1-1; 8 bases line up with TRBD1. The ends lost 7 bases at V and 7 bases at J; junction bases unmatched: 5. CDR3 length equals 12 residues. Germline CDR1 is MNHEY and CDR2 is SMNVEV (reference sequence). The CDR3 here is CASNQGAGEAFF. In DNA, the CDR3 is TGTGCCAGCAATCAGGGGGCAGGTGAAGCTTTCTTT.

This rearrangement joins TRBV7-2 to TRBJ2-3; D is unclear. The germline CDR1 and CDR2 sequences are SGHTA and FQGNSA. V was pared by 2 bases and J by 0 bases, with 12 bases between. The CDR3 sequence is 16 residues long. The CDR3 here is CASSLNFRVSTDTQYF. The CDR3 DNA reads as TGTGCCAGCAGCTTAAATTTTCGGGTCAGCACAGATACGCAGTATTTT.